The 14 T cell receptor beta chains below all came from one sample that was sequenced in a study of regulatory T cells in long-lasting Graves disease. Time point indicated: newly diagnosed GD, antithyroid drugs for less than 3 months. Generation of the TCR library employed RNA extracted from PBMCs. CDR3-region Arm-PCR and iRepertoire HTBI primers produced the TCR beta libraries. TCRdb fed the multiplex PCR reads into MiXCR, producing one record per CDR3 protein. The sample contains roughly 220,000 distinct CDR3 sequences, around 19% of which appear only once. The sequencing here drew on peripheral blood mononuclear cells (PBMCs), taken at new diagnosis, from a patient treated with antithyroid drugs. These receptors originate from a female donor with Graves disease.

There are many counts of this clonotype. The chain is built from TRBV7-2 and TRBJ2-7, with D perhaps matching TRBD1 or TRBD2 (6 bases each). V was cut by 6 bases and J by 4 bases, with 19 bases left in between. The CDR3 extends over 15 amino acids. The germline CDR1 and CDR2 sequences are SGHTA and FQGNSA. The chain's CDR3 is CASRKAGQGSYEQYF. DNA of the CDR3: TGTGCCAGCAGAAAGGCGGGGCAGGGGAGTTACGAGCAGTACTTC.

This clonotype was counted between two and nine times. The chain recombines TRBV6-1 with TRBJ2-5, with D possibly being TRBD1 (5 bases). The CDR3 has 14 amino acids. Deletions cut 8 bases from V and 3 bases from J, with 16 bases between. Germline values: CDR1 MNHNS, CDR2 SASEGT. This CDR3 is CASGNTGREETQYF. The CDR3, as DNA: TGTGCCAGCGGGAATACAGGAAGGGAAGAGACCCAGTACTTC.

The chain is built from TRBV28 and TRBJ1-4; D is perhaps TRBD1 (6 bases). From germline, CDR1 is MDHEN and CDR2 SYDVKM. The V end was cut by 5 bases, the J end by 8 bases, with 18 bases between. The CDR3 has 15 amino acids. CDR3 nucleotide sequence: TGTGCCAGCAGTCATCAAGCAGGGGCAGAGGAAAAACTGTTTTTT. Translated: CASSHQAGAEEKLFF.

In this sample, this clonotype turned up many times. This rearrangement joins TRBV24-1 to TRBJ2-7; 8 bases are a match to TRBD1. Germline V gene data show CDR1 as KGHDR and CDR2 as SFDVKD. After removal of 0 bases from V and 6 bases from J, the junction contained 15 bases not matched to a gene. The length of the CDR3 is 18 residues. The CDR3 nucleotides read TGTGCCACCAGTGATTTGCATAAGAGGCAGGGGGCGAAAGTCGAGCAGTACTTC. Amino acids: CATSDLHKRQGAKVEQYF.

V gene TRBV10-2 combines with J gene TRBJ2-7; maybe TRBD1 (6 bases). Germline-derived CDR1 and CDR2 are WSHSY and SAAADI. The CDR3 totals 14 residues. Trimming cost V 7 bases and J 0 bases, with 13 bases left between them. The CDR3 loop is CASKEQGHSYEQYF. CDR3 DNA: TGCGCCAGCAAAGAACAGGGACACTCCTACGAGCAGTACTTC.

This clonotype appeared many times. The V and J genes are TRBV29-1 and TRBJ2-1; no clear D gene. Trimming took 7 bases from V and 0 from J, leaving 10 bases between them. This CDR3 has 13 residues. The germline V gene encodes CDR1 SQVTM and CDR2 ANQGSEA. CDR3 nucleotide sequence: TGCAGCGCCAATCCCGGCTCCTACAATGAGCAGTTCTTC. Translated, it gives CSANPGSYNEQFF.

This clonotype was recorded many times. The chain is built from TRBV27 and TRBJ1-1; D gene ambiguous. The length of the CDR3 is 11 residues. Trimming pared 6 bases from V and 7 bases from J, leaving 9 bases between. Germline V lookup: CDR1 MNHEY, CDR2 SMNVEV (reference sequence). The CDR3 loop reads CASRKRDEAFF. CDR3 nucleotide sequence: TGTGCCAGCAGGAAGAGGGATGAAGCTTTCTTT.

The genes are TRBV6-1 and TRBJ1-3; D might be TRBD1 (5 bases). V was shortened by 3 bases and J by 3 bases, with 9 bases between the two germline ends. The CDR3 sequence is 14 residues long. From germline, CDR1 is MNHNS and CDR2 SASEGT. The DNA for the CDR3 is TGTGCCAGCAGTGATCAGGGAAGTGGAAACACCATATATTTT. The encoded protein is CASSDQGSGNTIYF.

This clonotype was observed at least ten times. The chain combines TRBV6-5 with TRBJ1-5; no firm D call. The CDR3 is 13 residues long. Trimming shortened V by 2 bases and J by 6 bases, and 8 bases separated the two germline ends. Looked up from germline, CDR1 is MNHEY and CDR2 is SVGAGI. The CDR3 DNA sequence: TGTGCCAGCAGTTACCAGCTGAGTCAGCCCCAGCATTTT. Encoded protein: CASSYQLSQPQHF.

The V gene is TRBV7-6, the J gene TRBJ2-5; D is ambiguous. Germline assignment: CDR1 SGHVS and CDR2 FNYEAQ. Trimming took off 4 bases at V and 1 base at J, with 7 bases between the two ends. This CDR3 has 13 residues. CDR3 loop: CASSYGLQETQYF. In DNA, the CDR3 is TGTGCCAGCAGCTATGGCCTCCAAGAGACCCAGTACTTC. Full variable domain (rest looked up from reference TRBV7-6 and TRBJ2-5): GAGVSQSPRYKVTKRGQDVALRCDPISGHVSLYWYRQALGQGPEFLTYFNYEAQQDKSGLPNDRFSAERPEGSISTLTIQRTEQRDSAMYRCASSYGLQETQYFGPGTRLLVL.

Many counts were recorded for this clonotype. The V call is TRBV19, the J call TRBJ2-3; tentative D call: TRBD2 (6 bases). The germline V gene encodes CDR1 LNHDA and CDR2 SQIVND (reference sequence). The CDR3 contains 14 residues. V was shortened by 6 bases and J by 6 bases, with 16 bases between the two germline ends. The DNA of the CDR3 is TGTGCCAGTAGGCCGGGACTCGTACTTGATACGCAGTATTTT. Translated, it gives CASRPGLVLDTQYF.

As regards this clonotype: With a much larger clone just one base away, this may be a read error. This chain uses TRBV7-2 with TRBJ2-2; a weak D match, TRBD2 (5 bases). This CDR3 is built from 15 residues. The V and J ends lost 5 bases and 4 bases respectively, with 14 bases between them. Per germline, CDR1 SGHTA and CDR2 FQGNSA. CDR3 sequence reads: CASSDRASRTGELFF. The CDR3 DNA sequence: TGTGCCAGCAGCGATCGGGCTAGCCGCACCGGGGAGCTGTTTTTT.

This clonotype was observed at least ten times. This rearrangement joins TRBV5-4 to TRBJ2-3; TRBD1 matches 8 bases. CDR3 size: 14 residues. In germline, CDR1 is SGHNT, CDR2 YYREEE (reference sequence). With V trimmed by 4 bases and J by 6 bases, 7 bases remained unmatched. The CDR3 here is CASSKTGAGDTQYF. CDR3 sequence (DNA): TGTGCCAGCAGCAAGACAGGGGCTGGGGATACGCAGTATTTT.

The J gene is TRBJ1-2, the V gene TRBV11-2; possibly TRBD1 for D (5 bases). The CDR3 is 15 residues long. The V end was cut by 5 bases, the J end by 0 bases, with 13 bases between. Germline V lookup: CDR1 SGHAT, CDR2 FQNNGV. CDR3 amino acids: CASSAGPRANYGYTF. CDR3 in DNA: TGTGCCAGCAGCGCGGGACCCCGAGCTAACTATGGCTACACCTTC.